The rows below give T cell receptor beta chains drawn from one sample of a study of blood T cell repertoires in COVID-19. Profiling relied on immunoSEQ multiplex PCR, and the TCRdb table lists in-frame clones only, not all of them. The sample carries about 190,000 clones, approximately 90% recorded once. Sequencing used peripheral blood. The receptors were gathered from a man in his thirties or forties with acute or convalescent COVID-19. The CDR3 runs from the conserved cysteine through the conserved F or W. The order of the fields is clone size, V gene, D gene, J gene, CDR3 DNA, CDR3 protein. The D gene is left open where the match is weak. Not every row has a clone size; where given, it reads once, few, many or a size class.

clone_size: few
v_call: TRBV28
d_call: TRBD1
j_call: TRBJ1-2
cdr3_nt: TGTGCCAGCAGTTCGTACGGAGGACAGGGCGACTATGGCTACACCTTC
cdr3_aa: CASSSYGGQGDYGYTF

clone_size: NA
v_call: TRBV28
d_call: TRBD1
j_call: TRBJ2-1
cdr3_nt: TGTGCCAGCAGTCCCCCGACAGGGTTTTACAATGAGCAGTTCTTC
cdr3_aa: CASSPPTGFYNEQFF

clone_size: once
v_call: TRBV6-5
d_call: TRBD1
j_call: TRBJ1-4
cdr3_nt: TGTGCCAGCAGCCCCGACAGGGTTGAAAAACTGTTTTTT
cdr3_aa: CASSPDRVEKLFF

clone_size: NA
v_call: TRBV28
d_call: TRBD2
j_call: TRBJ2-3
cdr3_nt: TGTGCCAGCAGTTTAAGCGGGAGGGGCACAGATACGCAGTATTTT
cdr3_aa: CASSLSGRGTDTQYF

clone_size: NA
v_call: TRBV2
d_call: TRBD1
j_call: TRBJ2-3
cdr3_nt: TGTGCCAGCATCGATGCAGGGGGTACGACAGATACGCAGTATTTT
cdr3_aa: CASIDAGGTTDTQYF

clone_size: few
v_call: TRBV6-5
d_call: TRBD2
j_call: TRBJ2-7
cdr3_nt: TGTGCCAGCGGGGGGGCCTACGAGCAGTACTTC
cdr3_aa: CASGGAYEQYF

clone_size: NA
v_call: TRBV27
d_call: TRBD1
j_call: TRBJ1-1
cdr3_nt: TGTGCCAGCAGTGAAAAGACAGGGATCACTGAAGCTTTCTTT
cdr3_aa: CASSEKTGITEAFF

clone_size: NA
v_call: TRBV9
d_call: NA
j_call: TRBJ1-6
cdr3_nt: TGTGCCAGCAGCGTAGACCCGCAGAATTCACCCCTCCACTTT
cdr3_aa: CASSVDPQNSPLHF

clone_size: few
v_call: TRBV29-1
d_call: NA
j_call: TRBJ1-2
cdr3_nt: TGCAGCGTTGAAGATCAAAACGTCAGGATTGGATCGGGGAACTATGGCTACACCTTC
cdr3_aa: CSVEDQNVRIGSGNYGYTF

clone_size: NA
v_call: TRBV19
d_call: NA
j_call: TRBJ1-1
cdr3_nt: TGTGCCAGTAGTATATCGCGGAACACTGAAGCTTTCTTT
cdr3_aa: CASSISRNTEAFF

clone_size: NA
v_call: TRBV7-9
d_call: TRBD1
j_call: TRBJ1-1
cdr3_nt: TGTGCCAGCAGCTTACTCCCCGGACAGGCTACTGAAGCTTTCTTT
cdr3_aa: CASSLLPGQATEAFF

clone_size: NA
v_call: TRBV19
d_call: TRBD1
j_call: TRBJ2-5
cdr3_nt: TGTGCCAGTAGTATGACAGGGAATACCCAGTACTTC
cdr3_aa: CASSMTGNTQYF

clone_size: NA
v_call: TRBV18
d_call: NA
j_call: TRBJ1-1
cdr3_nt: TGTGCCAGCTACCCGGGGGTGAACACTGAAGCTTTCTTT
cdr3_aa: CASYPGVNTEAFF

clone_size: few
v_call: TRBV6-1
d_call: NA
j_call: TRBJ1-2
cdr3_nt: TGTGCCAGCAGTGAAGGACAGAGTCTCTATGGCTACACCTTC
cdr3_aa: CASSEGQSLYGYTF

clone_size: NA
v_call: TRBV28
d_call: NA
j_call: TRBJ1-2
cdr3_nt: TGTGCCAGCAGCGGACTGATTAACTATGGCTACACCTTC
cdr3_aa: CASSGLINYGYTF

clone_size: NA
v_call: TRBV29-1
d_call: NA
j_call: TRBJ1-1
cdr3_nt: TGCAGCGTTCCTCAAAATGAGTTGAACACTGAAGCTTTCTTT
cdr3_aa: CSVPQNELNTEAFF

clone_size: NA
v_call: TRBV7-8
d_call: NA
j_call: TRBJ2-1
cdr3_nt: TGTGCCAGCAGCCCAAAGGGGCCAGACTACAATGAGCAGTTCTTC
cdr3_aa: CASSPKGPDYNEQFF

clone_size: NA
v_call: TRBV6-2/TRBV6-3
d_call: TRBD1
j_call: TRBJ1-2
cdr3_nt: TGTGCCAGCAGCTCCCGACCAAAGACAGGGGCTCCCTATGGCTACACCTTC
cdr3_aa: CASSSRPKTGAPYGYTF

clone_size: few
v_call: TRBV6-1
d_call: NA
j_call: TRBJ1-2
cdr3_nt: TGTGCCAGCAGTGAAGGGTGGGGGGGACCTAATAACTATGGCTACACCTTC
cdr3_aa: CASSEGWGGPNNYGYTF

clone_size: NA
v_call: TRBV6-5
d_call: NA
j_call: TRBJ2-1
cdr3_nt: TGTGCCGCCCAAAGGGGGAACAGGGAAGAGCAGTTCTTC
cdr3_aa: CAAQRGNREEQFF

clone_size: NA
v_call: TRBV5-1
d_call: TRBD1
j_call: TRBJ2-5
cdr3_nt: TGCGCCAGCAGCCAATCTGACAGGGGTGAGACCCAGTACTTC
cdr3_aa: CASSQSDRGETQYF

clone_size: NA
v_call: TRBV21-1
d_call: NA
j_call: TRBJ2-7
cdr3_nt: TGTGCCAGCAGCAACCGGGACAGAGCTTACGAGCAGTACTTC
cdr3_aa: CASSNRDRAYEQYF

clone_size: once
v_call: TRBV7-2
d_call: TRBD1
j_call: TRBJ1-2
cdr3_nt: TGTGCCAGCAGCCCCCGGACAGGGTCCTATGGCTACACCTTC
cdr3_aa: CASSPRTGSYGYTF

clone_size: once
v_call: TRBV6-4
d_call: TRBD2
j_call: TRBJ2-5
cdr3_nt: TGTGCCAGCAGTGACGAGGCGAATTCGGGGCGGGGGCAAGAGACCCAGTACTTC
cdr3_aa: CASSDEANSGRGQETQYF

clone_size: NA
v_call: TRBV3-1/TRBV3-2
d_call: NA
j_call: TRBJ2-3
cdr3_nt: TGTGCCAGCAGTACCTACCGCACAGATACGCAGTATTTT
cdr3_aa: CASSTYRTDTQYF

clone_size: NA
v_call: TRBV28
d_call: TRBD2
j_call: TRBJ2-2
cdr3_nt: TGTGCCAGCAGACTAGCGGGAACGAACACCGGGGAGCTGTTTTTT
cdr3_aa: CASRLAGTNTGELFF

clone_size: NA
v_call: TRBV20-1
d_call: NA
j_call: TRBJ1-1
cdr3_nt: TGCAGTGCTAGTCCCAGGGTGGTTCTAACTGAAGCTTTCTTT
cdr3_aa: CSASPRVVLTEAFF

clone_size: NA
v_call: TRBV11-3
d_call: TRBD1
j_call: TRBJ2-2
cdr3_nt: TGTGCCAGCAGCATCAGACAGGGGAAGACCGGGGAGCTGTTTTTT
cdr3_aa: CASSIRQGKTGELFF

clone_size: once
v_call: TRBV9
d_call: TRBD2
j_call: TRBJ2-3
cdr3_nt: TGTGCCAGCAGCGTAGTTGGGAGGGCAAGCACAGATACGCAGTATTTT
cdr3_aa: CASSVVGRASTDTQYF

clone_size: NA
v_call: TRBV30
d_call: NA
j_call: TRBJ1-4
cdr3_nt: TGTGCCTGGAGTCCTCTAGGGAGGTGGGGTGAAAAACTGTTTTTT
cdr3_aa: CAWSPLGRWGEKLFF